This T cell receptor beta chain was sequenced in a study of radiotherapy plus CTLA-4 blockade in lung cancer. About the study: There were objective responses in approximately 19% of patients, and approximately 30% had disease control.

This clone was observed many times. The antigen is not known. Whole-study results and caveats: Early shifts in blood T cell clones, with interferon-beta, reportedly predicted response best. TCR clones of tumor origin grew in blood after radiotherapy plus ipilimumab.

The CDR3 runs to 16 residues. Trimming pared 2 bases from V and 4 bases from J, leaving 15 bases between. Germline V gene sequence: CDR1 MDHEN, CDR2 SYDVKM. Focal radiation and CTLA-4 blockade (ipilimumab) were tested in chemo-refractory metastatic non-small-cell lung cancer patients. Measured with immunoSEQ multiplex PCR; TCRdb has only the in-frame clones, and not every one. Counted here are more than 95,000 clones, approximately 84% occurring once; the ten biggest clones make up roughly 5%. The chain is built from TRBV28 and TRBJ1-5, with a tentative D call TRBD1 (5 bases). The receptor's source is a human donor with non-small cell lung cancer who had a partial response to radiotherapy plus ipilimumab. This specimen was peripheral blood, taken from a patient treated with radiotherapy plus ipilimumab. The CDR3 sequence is CASSLTHDRRNQPQHF. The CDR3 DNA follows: TGTGCCAGCAGTTTAACCCATGACAGACGAAATCAGCCCCAGCATTTT. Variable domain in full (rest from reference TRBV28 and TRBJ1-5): DVKVTQSSRYLVKRTGEKVFLECVQDMDHENMFWYRQDPGLGLRLIYFSYDVKMKEKGDIPEGYSVSREKKERFSLILESASTNQTSMYLCASSLTHDRRNQPQHFGDGTRLSIL.